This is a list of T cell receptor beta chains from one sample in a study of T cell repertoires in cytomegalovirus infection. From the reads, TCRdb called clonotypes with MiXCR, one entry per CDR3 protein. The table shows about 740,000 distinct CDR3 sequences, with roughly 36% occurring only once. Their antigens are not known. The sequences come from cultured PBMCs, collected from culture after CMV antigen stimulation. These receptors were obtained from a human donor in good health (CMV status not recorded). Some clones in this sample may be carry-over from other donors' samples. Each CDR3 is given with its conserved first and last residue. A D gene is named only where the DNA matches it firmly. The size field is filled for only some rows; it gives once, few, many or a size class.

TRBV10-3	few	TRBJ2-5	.	TGTGCCATCAGTGACCCCGATCCCGTCGGGACCCAGTACTTC	CAISDPDPVGTQYF
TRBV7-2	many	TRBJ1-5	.	TGTGCCAGCAGCTTTAACAGGGATCAGCCCCAGCATTTT	CASSFNRDQPQHF
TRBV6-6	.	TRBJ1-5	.	TGTGCCAGCCACACCAATCAGCCCCAGCATTTT	CASHTNQPQHF
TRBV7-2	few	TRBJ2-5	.	TGTGCCAGCAGCCGCCAGAACCTAGTCGGGGAGACCCAGTACTTC	CASSRQNLVGETQYF
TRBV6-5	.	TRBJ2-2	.	TGTGCCAGCATTAACAGGGTCACCGGGGAGCTGTTTTTT	CASINRVTGELFF
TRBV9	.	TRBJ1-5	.	TGTGCCAGCAGCCTGAACAATCTCCCGGACAGACCCAATCAGCCCCAGCATTTT	CASSLNNLPDRPNQPQHF
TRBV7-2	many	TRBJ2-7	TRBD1	TGTGCCAGCAGCTTAGTGGGGACAGTAACCTACGAGCAGTACTTC	CASSLVGTVTYEQYF
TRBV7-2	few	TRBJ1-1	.	TGTGCCAGCAGCTCCAAGACCCGCACTGAAGCTTTCTTT	CASSSKTRTEAFF
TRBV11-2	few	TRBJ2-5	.	TGTGCCAGCAGCTTTAGAGCCCGGACTCAAGAGACCCAGTACTTC	CASSFRARTQETQYF
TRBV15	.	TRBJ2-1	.	TGTGCCACCAGCAGAGAAGGGCTATTTATCGATGAGCAGTTCTTC	CATSREGLFIDEQFF
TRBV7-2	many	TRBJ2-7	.	TGTGCCAGCAGCTTGGAGATTTCGCGGGACGAGCAGTACTTC	CASSLEISRDEQYF
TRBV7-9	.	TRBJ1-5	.	TGTGCCAGCAGCTCCGGCGCTAGTAGCAATCAGCCCCAGCATTTT	CASSSGASSNQPQHF